Detailed here is one TCR beta chain. The data belong to a study of blood T cell repertoires in COVID-19. J lost 8 bases, V lost 0 bases, and 10 bases had no gene match. CDR1 is GTSNPN, CDR2 SVGIG, per germline (reference sequence). The CDR3 runs 16 residues. Measured with immunoSEQ multiplex PCR; TCRdb has only the in-frame clones, and not every one. The sample shows roughly 250,000 clones, roughly 88% of them seen only once. The sequenced sample consisted of peripheral blood. The chain is built from TRBV30 and TRBJ1-4; TRBD1 matches 9 bases. This TCR was sampled from a human donor with COVID-19, enrolled during active disease. The donor label of this sample is uncertain. The CDR3: CAWSVHGGQGNEKLFF. Written as DNA, the CDR3 is TGTGCCTGGAGTGTACACGGGGGACAGGGTAACGAAAAACTGTTTTTT.